Each of the 27 T cell receptor beta chains below was sequenced from the same sample in a study of beta chain features in type 1 diabetes. Since all of the isolated RNA was reverse transcribed, expressed TCRB transcripts were what got sequenced. Sequenced by immunoSEQ multiplex PCR; TCRdb stores in-frame clones only, minus some. The sample lists hundreds of thousands of clones; roughly 14% were seen once. Sequencing was carried out using naive CD4+ T cells from blood. All receptors derive from a man aged 25-45 years in good health.

This clone was counted a few times. The chain uses TRBV5-6 and TRBJ2-3; TRBD1 matches at 7 bases. The CDR3 extends over 16 amino acids. Germline CDR1 is SGHDT and CDR2 is YYEEEE. J gave up 2 bases and V 0 bases, and 6 bases lay outside the gene matches. DNA for the CDR3: TGTGCCAGCAGCTTGGCCCAGGACAGGCCCACAGATACGCAGTATTTT. Protein sequence: CASSLAQDRPTDTQYF.

The rearrangement links TRBV11-2 to TRBJ2-1; perhaps TRBD2 as D (6 bases). Trimming removed 3 bases at V and 3 bases at J, with 21 bases between. Germline CDR1 SGHAT, CDR2 FQNNGV. CDR3 length equals 18 residues. CDR3 nucleotides: TGTGCCAGCAGCTTGGGATGGCTGCGGGACCGGAGCTACAATGAGCAGTTCTTC. This codes for CASSLGWLRDRSYNEQFF.

This clone was counted only a few times. The chain joins TRBV10-3 to TRBJ1-1; a possible D gene is TRBD1 (6 bases). From germline, CDR1 is ENHRY and CDR2 SYGVKD. Trimming pared 7 bases from V and 1 base from J, leaving 16 bases between. This CDR3 has 15 amino acids. The CDR3 sequence is CAITGTPTKNTEAFF. CDR3 coding DNA: TGTGCCATCACAGGGACACCAACTAAGAACACTGAAGCTTTCTTT.

This clone was recorded a few times. The chain's CDR3 is CSVTGGYGYTF. The DNA for the CDR3 is TGCAGCGTAACAGGGGGCTATGGCTACACCTTC. This chain joins TRBV29-1 and TRBJ1-2; 8 nucleotides agree with TRBD1. CDR1 and CDR2 (germline): SQVTM, ANQGSEA. This CDR3 region has 11 residues. Germline trimming cut 6 bases from V and 4 bases from J; bases unmatched to any gene: 1.

This CDR3 is CASSRVPRGKAKNIQYF. CDR3 coding DNA: TGTGCCAGCAGCCGCGTCCCCAGGGGGAAGGCCAAAAACATTCAGTACTTC. The chain carries TRBV7-9 and TRBJ2-4; 7 nucleotides match TRBD1. The CDR3 has 17 amino acids. Germline CDR1 and CDR2: SEHNR and FQNEAQ (reference sequence). V lost 5 bases and J lost 1; bases outside the gene matches: 11.

The chain combines TRBV27 with TRBJ1-4, with no clear D. Deletions cut 8 bases from V and 8 bases from J, with 12 bases between. Looked up from germline, CDR1 is MNHEY and CDR2 is SMNVEV (reference sequence). The CDR3 length is 12 residues. The CDR3 protein is CASGLRGEKLFF. The CDR3 DNA reads as TGTGCCAGCGGCCTAAGAGGAGAAAAACTGTTTTTT.

The chain recombines TRBV7-2 with TRBJ1-4; D unclear. Germline V gives CDR1 SGHTA, CDR2 FQGNSA. The ends were cut back, 4 bases at V and 4 bases at J, with 10 bases in the middle. This CDR3 is 14 amino acids long. CDR3 sequence: CASSSHKNNEKLFF. CDR3 coding DNA: TGTGCCAGCAGCTCCCACAAGAATAATGAAAAACTGTTTTTT.

This clone was seen more than once but under ten times. V and J are TRBV7-8 and TRBJ1-2; unclear D gene. The V gene's germline CDR1 is SGHVS and CDR2 FQNEAQ. The CDR3 consists of 15 residues. The V and J ends lost 6 bases and 5 bases respectively, with 19 bases between them. CDR3 sequence (DNA): TGTGCCAGCAGTCAGCGTATTCCACCCCCTTATGGCTACACCTTC. It encodes CASSQRIPPPYGYTF.

The gene calls are TRBV18 and TRBJ1-4, with 7 bases identical to TRBD1. CDR3 size: 16 residues. Germline V gene data show CDR1 as KGHSH and CDR2 as LQKENI. V lost 2 bases, J lost 4 bases, and 7 bases stayed unmatched. This CDR3 is CASSPFGQDDNEKLFF. The CDR3 nucleotides read TGTGCCAGCTCACCATTCGGACAGGACGATAATGAAAAACTGTTTTTT.

The chain links TRBV9 to TRBJ1-1; D might be TRBD1 (6 bases). Germline V CDR1 and CDR2: SGDLS, YYNGEE. Trimming cost V 0 bases and J 9 bases, with 15 bases left between them. This CDR3 is built from 14 residues. CDR3 in amino acids: CASSVGHLGGQAFF. CDR3 DNA sequence: TGTGCCAGCAGCGTAGGGCACCTGGGGGGGCAAGCTTTCTTT.

This clone appeared a few times. This chain connects TRBV7-9 to TRBJ2-5, with D hard to call. The CDR3 is 14 residues long. Germline V lookup: CDR1 SEHNR, CDR2 FQNEAQ (reference sequence). V was trimmed by 6 bases and J by 5 bases, leaving 16 bases between them. This CDR3 reads CASSERNLGETQYF. CDR3 in DNA: TGTGCCAGCAGTGAGCGCAATTTGGGTGAGACCCAGTACTTC.

The table lists this clone with a few counts. The chain recombines TRBV2 with TRBJ2-1, with 7 bases matching TRBD2. There are 16 residues in the CDR3. The germline V gene encodes CDR1 SNHLY and CDR2 FYNNEI. V was pared by 8 bases and J by 5 bases, with 15 bases of the junction left unmatched. The CDR3 sequence is CASSSTRLAVDNEQFF. The CDR3, as DNA: TGTGCCAGCTCTTCAACGAGGCTAGCGGTAGACAATGAGCAGTTCTTC.

The rearrangement links TRBV7-2 to TRBJ1-2, with a weak D call TRBD1 (6 bases). The CDR3 is 13 amino acids. The V gene lost 6 bases and the J gene lost 3 bases, with 11 bases spanning the gap. In germline, CDR1 is SGHTA, CDR2 FQGNSA. DNA of the CDR3: TGTGCCAGCAGTGGACAGAGATACTATGGCTACACCTTC. It translates to CASSGQRYYGYTF.

This clone was counted only a few times. This chain links TRBV19 with TRBJ2-7, with TRBD2 as a possible D gene (6 bases). Germline V gene lookup returns CDR1 LNHDA and CDR2 SQIVND (reference sequence). The CDR3 length is 13 residues. V was trimmed by 6 bases and J by 1 base, leaving 10 bases between them. Written as DNA, the CDR3 is TGTGCCAGTAGCCGAGGGAGGTCCTACGAGCAGTACGTC. Its protein product is CASSRGRSYEQYV.

A few counts support this clone. The chain carries TRBV7-2 and TRBJ2-5; 9 nucleotides match TRBD2. The V gene end was trimmed by 0 bases and the J gene end by 7 bases; junction bases not matched to a gene: 3. Germline CDR1 SGHTA, CDR2 FQGNSA. This CDR3 is built from 14 residues. The CDR3 sequence: CASSLAGGRGTQYF. For the CDR3, the DNA is TGTGCCAGCAGCTTAGCGGGCGGGAGGGGGACCCAGTACTTC.

This chain joins TRBV5-4 and TRBJ2-5; D is uncertain. Germline values: CDR1 SGHNT, CDR2 YYREEE (reference sequence). This CDR3 comprises 13 residues. The V end was cut by 4 bases, the J end by 0 bases, with 7 bases between. CDR3 loop: CASSVGYQETQYF. In nucleotides, the CDR3 is TGTGCCAGCAGCGTGGGGTACCAAGAGACCCAGTACTTC.

There are a few counts of this clone. The chain joins TRBV27 to TRBJ1-2; 7 bases line up with TRBD1. The CDR3 totals 13 residues. From germline, CDR1 is MNHEY and CDR2 SMNVEV (reference sequence). With 9 bases clipped from V and 7 bases from J, the junction kept 11 bases outside the gene matches. The CDR3 DNA follows: TGTGCCAGTAGAACCGGGACAGCAGTTGGCTACACCTTC. It yields the protein CASRTGTAVGYTF.

This clone was found a few times. The chain employs TRBV30 and TRBJ2-5, with D tentatively TRBD1 or TRBD2 (5 bases each). Trimming removed 4 bases from V and 9 bases from J, with 18 bases in between. CDR1 is GTSNPN and CDR2 is SVGIG in the germline V gene (reference sequence). CDR3 size: 13 residues. The CDR3, as DNA: TGTGCCTGGACTCCCGGGACGGCCGGTCCCCAGTACTTC. Amino acid sequence: CAWTPGTAGPQYF.

This clone was seen only a few times. The V gene is TRBV7-2, the J gene TRBJ2-3; D gene unclear. Between the trimmed V and J ends, which lost 8 bases and 1 base, there was a span of 7 bases. This CDR3 comprises 12 residues. Germline CDR1 and CDR2: SGHTA and FQGNSA. The CDR3 DNA sequence: TGTGCCAGCGGCATCGGCACAGATACGCAGTATTTT. The encoded protein is CASGIGTDTQYF.

This clone was seen only a few times. This chain joins TRBV29-1 and TRBJ1-1; weak D call: TRBD1 (6 bases). Germline CDR1 is SQVTM and CDR2 is ANQGSEA. The CDR3 is 13 residues long. V was shortened by 7 bases and J by 1 base, with 13 bases between the two germline ends. CDR3 in amino acids: CSASGTQNTEAFF. The CDR3 coding sequence is TGCAGCGCATCCGGGACACAGAACACTGAAGCTTTCTTT.

V usage is TRBV5-4 and J usage is TRBJ2-3; unclear D gene. Between the trimmed V and J ends, which lost 5 bases and 2 bases, there was a span of 12 bases. This CDR3 region has 14 residues. Germline values: CDR1 SGHNT, CDR2 YYREEE (reference sequence). The CDR3, as DNA: TGTGCCAGCAGTTTGAAGTCTTTCACAGATACGCAGTATTTT. Its protein is CASSLKSFTDTQYF.

The sample holds a few counts of this clone. This chain uses TRBV29-1 with TRBJ1-1, with D perhaps TRBD1 (5 bases). Trimming left V 7 bases short and J 0 bases short, with 15 bases between. The CDR3 extends over 14 amino acids. Looked up from germline, CDR1 is SQVTM and CDR2 is ANQGSEA. The CDR3 region has the DNA TGCAGCGCCATGGACACGTGGATGAACACTGAAGCTTTCTTT. It codes for CSAMDTWMNTEAFF.

This clone was counted only a few times. The J gene is TRBJ2-1, the V gene TRBV5-1, with 7 bases fitting TRBD2. With 4 bases clipped from V and 7 bases from J, the junction kept 8 bases outside the gene matches. The CDR3 is 14 amino acids. Germline CDR1 SGHRS, CDR2 YFSETQ. The chain's CDR3 is CASSQLAGDNEQFF. The DNA of the CDR3 is TGCGCCAGCAGCCAACTGGCGGGAGATAATGAGCAGTTCTTC.

The table lists this clone with a few counts. The V gene is TRBV7-6, the J gene TRBJ2-7, with unresolved D. The ends were cut back, 7 bases at V and 7 bases at J, with 14 bases in the middle. The germline CDR1 and CDR2 sequences are SGHVS and FNYEAQ. This CDR3 has 12 amino acids. CDR3 bases: TGTGCCAGCACCTCCCTTTCGCGGGAGCAGTACTTC. Protein: CASTSLSREQYF.

This chain joins TRBV20-1 and TRBJ2-1; unclear D gene. CDR1 and CDR2 from the germline V gene are DFQATT and SNEGSKA (reference sequence). This CDR3 is built from 10 residues. Trimming removed 4 bases from V and 6 bases from J, with 4 bases in between. The CDR3 DNA sequence: TGCAGTGCTATGGCCAATGAGCAGTTCTTC. It specifies CSAMANEQFF.

The chain has TRBV6-1 and TRBJ2-2, with TRBD2 matching over 8 bases. V trimming: 5 bases; J trimming: 0 bases; junction bases outside the gene matches: 2. The CDR3 consists of 15 residues. Germline CDR1 is MNHNS and CDR2 is SASEGT. The CDR3 region has the DNA TGTGCCAGCAGTACTAGCGGAGCGAACACCGGGGAGCTGTTTTTT. It encodes CASSTSGANTGELFF.

The chain carries TRBV6-5 and TRBJ2-1; 8 nucleotides agree with TRBD2. Trimming at V came to 6 bases and at J to 15 bases, leaving 13 bases not matched to a gene. Looked up from germline, CDR1 is MNHEY and CDR2 is SVGAGI. CDR3 length: 13 residues. The CDR3 spells CASSPEGTRVRFF. The CDR3 DNA sequence: TGTGCCAGCAGCCCGGAAGGGACTAGGGTCCGGTTCTTC.